This T cell receptor (beta chain) was documented in a study of cytomegalovirus exposure and HLA in healthy donors. Whole-study results and caveats: An analysis was carried out later, and it reportedly showed fewer N-insertions in an Asian-associated ancestry cluster than the roughly 670-donor mean. Most observed TCR sequences were rare, whereas some public TCRs were detected in many donors. CMV antigen specificity was confirmed in vitro for a few CMV-associated chains.

The V end was cut by 2 bases, the J end by 3 bases, with 13 bases between. The CDR3 totals 15 residues. The germline V gene has CDR1 MNHEY and CDR2 SMNVEV (reference sequence). There were likely unrecorded immune exposures, though donors were nominally healthy when sampled. This clone was counted only a few times. Its antigen is undetermined. With 60 Vbeta and 13 Jbeta primers, the PCR was carried out. Assay used: immunoSEQ multiplex PCR; TCRdb lists only in-frame clones, some missing. The table lists 95,000 to 120,000 clones, approximately 83% of them singletons, with roughly 2.5% in the top ten. This receptor was obtained from a woman aged 18-35 years in good health and CMV-seronegative. The sequenced material came from PBMCs. The V and J genes are TRBV27 and TRBJ1-2; D call uncertain. Written as DNA, the CDR3 is TGTGCCAGCAGTTTAGGGCGGGGAAGGGACTATGGCTACACCTTC. It translates to CASSLGRGRDYGYTF.